The T cell receptor (beta chain) under discussion was sequenced for a study of long-term antiretroviral therapy in people with HIV. With respect to this clone: Antigen specificity is unknown.

Survey-level resolution applied to immunoSEQ assay v3.0. Generated by immunoSEQ multiplex PCR, the TCRdb table keeps only in-frame clones and is missing some. Found here are about 20,000 clones, around 80% of them singletons; the top ten hold about 14%. Each HIV-infected participant was given treatment in the United States. V lost 3 bases to trimming and J lost 0 bases; unmatched junction nucleotides: 5. CDR1 SGHAT and CDR2 FQNNGV come from the germline V gene. This CDR3 spans 18 amino acids. The study, taken as a whole, reports: HIV repertoires spanned tighter CDR3 length ranges than controls did. Dominance of pre-ART expanded clones persisted, fluctuating and often declining after ART.

Here the sequenced sample was unsorted PBMCs, taken 2.9 years after starting antiretroviral therapy. The chain uses TRBV11-2 and TRBJ2-6, with 10 bases matching TRBD1. This receptor was identified in a woman under 40 with HIV. The CDR3 bases are TGTGCCAGCAGCTTCCTTGGGACAGGGGACTCTGGGGCCAACGTCCTGACTTTC. Protein: CASSFLGTGDSGANVLTF.